The entry below gives a single T cell receptor beta chain sequence along with its context. What this receptor recognizes is not known. Within one base of it there is no much larger clone, and no base qualities were kept. The collaborating institutions used their own protocols to collect whole blood in K2EDTA tubes. For TCRbeta analysis, collaborators shipped samples in one of three forms: frozen whole blood, isolated PBMCs, or DNA extracted from either of those sample types. This entry is derived from a study of blood T cell repertoires in COVID-19 (dated by TCRdb to 2019 to 2021). At the level of the whole study: Samples covering the acute and convalescent phases of COVID-19 were provided by collaborators in the United States, Italy and Spain. The material from the prospective study consisted of cDNA or gDNA derived from T cells, B-cell-depleted T cells, or PBMCs. The dataset comprised deeply sampled blood TCRbeta repertoires from subjects exposed to, actively infected with, or recovered from COVID-19. A freely available public database, intended as a resource for researchers studying the immune response to SARS-CoV-2, is where the repertoires were released. Samples came from the ongoing ImmuneRACE study (first 160 participants) plus 1,254 subjects from 6 global collaborators. The sample metadata nearly always contained a de-identified subject ID, COVID-19 status, age in years and sex. Where available, HLA class I and class II types were obtained from metadata supplied by the sample provider rather than from assay-based typing.

Findings and caveats that apply to the study as a whole: The quantity of clinical and demographic metadata differed by source and by participant and was supplied without curation.

TCRbeta CDR3 regions were amplified from genomic DNA by means of the immunoSEQ Assay, a bias-controlled multiplex PCR. The original methods were these. Within the assay, amplification of reference gene primers was used to estimate how many nucleated cells each sample contained. To quantify the absolute abundance of each unique TCRbeta CDR3 rearrangement, sequence reads were collapsed and filtered. For each sample, productive Simpson clonality was calculated as the square root of Simpson's diversity index over productive rearrangements. TCRdb mirrors the immuneACCESS table, restricted to in-frame sequences. Some clones are absent from its copies; in checked studies, under half trace to an unresolved V gene, and the reason for the others is unknown. The V and J calls and clone size were taken over from that table, and D and trimming were inferred from the DNA. Present in this sample are around 28,000 clones, 75% to 90% of which were seen just once. The top ten hold approximately 16% of the sample.

CDR1 and CDR2 (MGHRA, YSYEKL) derive from the germline V gene. Trimmed from V: 2 bases; trimmed from J: 4 bases; junction bases lacking a gene match: 15. Taken from cysteine to phenylalanine, the CDR3 has 20 residues. Just the 60-base CDR3 DNA is kept, in frame starting at base 1. The TCR comes from an older man with active COVID-19. The receptor chain draws on TRBV4-1 and TRBJ1-3, with 12 middle bases fitting TRBD1. The source material was peripheral blood. The CDR3 region reads CASSQPVGTGGPGGGNTIYF. The DNA is TGCGCCAGCAGCCAACCGGTGGGGACAGGGGGCCCCGGCGGCGGAAACACCATATATTTT.